This record looks at one TCR beta chain sequence and its context. The data derive from a study of PD-L1 blockade in urothelial cancer. Overall study context: From 0 to 3 prior chemotherapy regimens had been given to the patients.

CDR1 is SGHTA and CDR2 is FQGNSA in the germline V gene. After removal of 4 bases from V and 4 bases from J, the junction contained 15 bases not matched to a gene. This CDR3 has 17 amino acids. Locally advanced or metastatic urothelial carcinoma was diagnosed in the patients. TCRdb keeps only in-frame clones here, not all; method: immunoSEQ multiplex PCR. The profile covers over 45,000 clones, with around nine tenths appearing a single time and less than 8% taken by the ten largest. This chain joins TRBV7-2 and TRBJ2-5; 7 nucleotides match TRBD2. The specimen was PBMCs, collected around atezolizumab (anti-PD-L1) treatment. The TCR comes from a man between 60 and 75 years old with urothelial cancer. In DNA form, the CDR3 reads TGTGCCAGCAGCTATAGCCCGGGGACTAATCCAGGAGAGACCCAGTACTTC. As protein: CASSYSPGTNPGETQYF.